The TCR beta chain under discussion was sequenced for a study of blood T cell repertoires in COVID-19. Profiled with immunoSEQ multiplex PCR; TCRdb holds only in-frame clones, not every one. Here the sample spans about 230,000 clones, under 90% being singletons. Germline loops: CDR1 SGHNT, CDR2 YYREEE (reference sequence). With 5 bases clipped from V and 4 bases from J, the junction kept 5 bases outside the gene matches. This CDR3 comprises 14 residues. The specimen was PBMCs or T cells enriched from blood (not recorded which). The receptor comes from a man aged 18 to 35 who had recovered from COVID-19. V and J are TRBV5-4 and TRBJ1-4, with 7 positions matching TRBD1. CDR3 protein: CASSPRDSNEKLFF. The CDR3 DNA follows: TGTGCCAGCAGTCCCCGGGACAGTAATGAAAAACTGTTTTTT.